The clone carrying this T cell receptor beta chain was seen only a few times. Its antigen is unknown. The CDR3 sequence is 14 residues long. Deletions cut 4 bases from V and 2 bases from J, with 11 bases between. Germline V lookup: CDR1 SGHRS, CDR2 YFSETQ. The sample is drawn from a study of identical twins. Donors were all healthy Caucasians. General study points: Analyses of zero insertions could be partly confounded by invariant MAIT and iNKT cells. Abundant cord blood beta clonotypes carried fewer insertions; memory repertoires showed none. Weaker excess twin sharing was observed in beta out-of-frame sequences.

TCRdb re-called the 5' RACE reads through MiXCR, storing one row per CDR3 protein. The table has about 690,000 distinct CDR3 sequences, 5.5% to 7.5% seen once. The V call is TRBV5-1, the J call TRBJ2-3; D may be TRBD2 (5 bases). Sequencing input: naive T cells sorted from blood. The TCR sequence derives from a man aged 18 to 30 in good health. CDR3 sequence reads: CASSPPDSTDTQYF. DNA of the CDR3: TGCGCCAGCAGCCCCCCGGACTCCACAGATACGCAGTATTTT.